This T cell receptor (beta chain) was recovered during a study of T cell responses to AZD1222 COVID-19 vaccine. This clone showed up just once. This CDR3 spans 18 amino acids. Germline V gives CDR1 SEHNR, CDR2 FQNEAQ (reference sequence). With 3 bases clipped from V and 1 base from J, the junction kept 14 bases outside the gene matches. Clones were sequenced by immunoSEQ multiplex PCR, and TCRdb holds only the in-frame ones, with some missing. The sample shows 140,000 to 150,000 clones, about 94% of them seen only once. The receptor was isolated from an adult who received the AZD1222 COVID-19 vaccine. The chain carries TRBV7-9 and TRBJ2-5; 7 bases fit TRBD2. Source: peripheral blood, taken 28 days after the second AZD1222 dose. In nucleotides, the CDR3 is TGTGCCAGCAGCTTCTATCCGGGACTAAACCATCCCCAAGAGACCCAGTACTTC. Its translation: CASSFYPGLNHPQETQYF.